The clone carrying this T cell receptor beta chain was picked up many times. The antigen is unknown. In germline, CDR1 is SGHRS, CDR2 YFSETQ. V was cut by 0 bases and J by 2 bases, with 13 bases left in between. The CDR3 has 16 residues. The data are from a study of CD8+CD57+ T cells in acquired aplastic anemia. Study details: Sorted CD4+ and CD8+ cells gave an average of around 3.1 ug of DNA.

CD8+CD57+ cell expansion had been shown by flow cytometry in patients chosen for sequencing. Genomic DNA served as template for TCR beta VDJ and CDR3 profiling. A single record per CDR3 protein comes from TCRdb applying MiXCR to the reads. Of approximately 190,000 distinct CDR3 sequences listed, under 55% are singletons. Regarding the study as a whole: Patients and healthy controls showed no significant CD8+ Simpson's diversity difference. Between patients and controls, around 27 CD8+ CDR3 sequences were found in common.

V gene TRBV5-1 combines with J gene TRBJ2-3; a weak D match, TRBD2 (6 bases). The source material was sorted CD4+, CD8+, or CD8+CD57+ T cells (not recorded which) from PBMCs. The sequence was collected from a human donor with aplastic anemia. As DNA, the CDR3 is TGCGCCAGCAGCTTGGCGGGGGTGGGGTACACAGATACGCAGTATTTT. The encoded protein is CASSLAGVGYTDTQYF.